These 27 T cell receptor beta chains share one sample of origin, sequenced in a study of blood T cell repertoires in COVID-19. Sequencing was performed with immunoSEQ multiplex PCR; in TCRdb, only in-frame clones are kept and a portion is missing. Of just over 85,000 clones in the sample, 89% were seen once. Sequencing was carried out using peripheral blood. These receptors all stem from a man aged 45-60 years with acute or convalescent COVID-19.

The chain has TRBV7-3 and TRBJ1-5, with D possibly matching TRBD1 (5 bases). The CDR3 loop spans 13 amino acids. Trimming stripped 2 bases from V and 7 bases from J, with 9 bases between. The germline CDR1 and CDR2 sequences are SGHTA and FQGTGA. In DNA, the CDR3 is TGTGCCAGCAGCTTAGAGCAGGGCCAGCCCCAGCATTTT. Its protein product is CASSLEQGQPQHF.

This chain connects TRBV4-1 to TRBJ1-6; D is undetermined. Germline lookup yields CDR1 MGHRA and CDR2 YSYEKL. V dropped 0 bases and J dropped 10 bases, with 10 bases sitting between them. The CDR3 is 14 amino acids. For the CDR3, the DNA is TGCGCCAGCAGCCAAGAGGGAGCTGGCTCACCCCTCCACTTT. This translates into CASSQEGAGSPLHF.

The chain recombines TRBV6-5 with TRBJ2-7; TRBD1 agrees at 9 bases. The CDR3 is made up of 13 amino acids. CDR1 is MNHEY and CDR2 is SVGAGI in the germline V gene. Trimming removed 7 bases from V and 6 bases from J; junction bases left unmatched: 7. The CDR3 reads CASMVGQGTEQYF. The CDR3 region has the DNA TGTGCCAGCATGGTGGGACAGGGAACCGAGCAGTACTTC.

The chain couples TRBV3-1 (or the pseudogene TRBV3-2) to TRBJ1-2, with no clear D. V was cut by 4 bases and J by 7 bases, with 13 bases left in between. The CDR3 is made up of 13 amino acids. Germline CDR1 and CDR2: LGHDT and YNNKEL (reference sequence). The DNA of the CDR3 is TGTGCCAGCAGCCCTGACGGAGCCTCTGGCTACACCTTC. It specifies CASSPDGASGYTF.

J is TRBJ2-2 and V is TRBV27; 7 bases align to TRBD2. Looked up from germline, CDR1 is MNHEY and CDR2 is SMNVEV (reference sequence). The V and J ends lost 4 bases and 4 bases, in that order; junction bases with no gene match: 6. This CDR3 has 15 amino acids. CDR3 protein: CASSSGGFSTGELFF. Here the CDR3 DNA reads TGTGCCAGCAGTTCGGGGGGTTTCTCCACCGGGGAGCTGTTTTTT.

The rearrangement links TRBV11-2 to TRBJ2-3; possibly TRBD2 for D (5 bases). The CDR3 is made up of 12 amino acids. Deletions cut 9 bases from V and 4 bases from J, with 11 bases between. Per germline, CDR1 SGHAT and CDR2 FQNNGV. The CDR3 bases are TGTGCCAGTAGAGCGGAGGCAGATACGCAGTATTTT. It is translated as CASRAEADTQYF.

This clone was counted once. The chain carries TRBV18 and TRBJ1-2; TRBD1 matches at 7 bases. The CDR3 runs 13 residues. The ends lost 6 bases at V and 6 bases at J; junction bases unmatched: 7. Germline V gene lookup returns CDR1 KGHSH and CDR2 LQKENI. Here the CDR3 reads CASSDDRVDGYTF. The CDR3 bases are TGTGCCAGCTCCGACGACAGGGTCGATGGCTACACCTTC.

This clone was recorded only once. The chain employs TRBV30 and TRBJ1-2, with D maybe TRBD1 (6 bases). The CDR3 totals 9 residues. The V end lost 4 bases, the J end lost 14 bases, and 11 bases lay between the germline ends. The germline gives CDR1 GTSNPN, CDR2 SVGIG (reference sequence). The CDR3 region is CAWKMQGTF. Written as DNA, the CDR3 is TGTGCCTGGAAAATGCAGGGGACCTTC.

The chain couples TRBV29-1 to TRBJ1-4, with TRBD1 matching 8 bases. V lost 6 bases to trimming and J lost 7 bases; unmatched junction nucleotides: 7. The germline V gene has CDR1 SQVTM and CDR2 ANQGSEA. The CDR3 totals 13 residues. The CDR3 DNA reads TGCAGCGTCCCGGACAGGGCGAGTGAAAAACTGTTTTTT. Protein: CSVPDRASEKLFF.

In DNA form, the CDR3 reads TGTGCCAGCAGTTCTCGACTAGCGGGGGGGCTTCCGACCCAGTACTTC. Translated, it gives CASSSRLAGGLPTQYF. The chain has TRBV2 and TRBJ2-5; TRBD2 aligns across 14 bases. This CDR3 spans 16 amino acids. The V and J ends lost 5 bases and 7 bases, in that order; junction bases with no gene match: 9. In germline, CDR1 is SNHLY, CDR2 FYNNEI.

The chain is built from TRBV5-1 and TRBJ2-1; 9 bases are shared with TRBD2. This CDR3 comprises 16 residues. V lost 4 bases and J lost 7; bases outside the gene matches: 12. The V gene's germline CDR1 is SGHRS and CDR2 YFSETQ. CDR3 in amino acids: CASSPEGRGGLNEQFF. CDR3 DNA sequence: TGCGCCAGCAGCCCGGAGGGGCGGGGGGGCTTGAATGAGCAGTTCTTC.

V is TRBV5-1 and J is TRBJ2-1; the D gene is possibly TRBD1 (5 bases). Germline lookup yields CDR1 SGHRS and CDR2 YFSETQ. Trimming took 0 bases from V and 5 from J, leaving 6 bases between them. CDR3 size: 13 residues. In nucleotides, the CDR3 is TGCGCCAGCAGCTTGGCAGGGAACAATGAGCAGTTCTTC. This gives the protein CASSLAGNNEQFF.

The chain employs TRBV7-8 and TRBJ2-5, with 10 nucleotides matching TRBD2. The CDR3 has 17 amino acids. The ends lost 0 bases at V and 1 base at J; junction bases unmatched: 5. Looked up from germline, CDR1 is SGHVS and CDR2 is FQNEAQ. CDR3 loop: CASSLALAGITQETQYF. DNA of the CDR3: TGTGCCAGCAGCTTAGCACTAGCGGGGATAACCCAAGAGACCCAGTACTTC.

The CDR3 sequence: CASSQDSSQRISEAFF. CDR3 bases: TGTGCCAGCAGCCAAGATAGCTCCCAGAGGATATCTGAAGCTTTCTTT. The chain employs TRBV4-2 and TRBJ1-1; D remains unclear. This CDR3 has 16 amino acids. V lost 0 bases and J lost 6, with 17 bases in between. CDR1 is LGHNA and CDR2 is YNFKEQ in the germline V gene.

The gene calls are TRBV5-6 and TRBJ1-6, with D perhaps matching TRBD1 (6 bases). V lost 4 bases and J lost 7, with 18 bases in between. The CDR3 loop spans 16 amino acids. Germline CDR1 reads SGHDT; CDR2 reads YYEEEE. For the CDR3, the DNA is TGTGCCAGCAGCACAACAGGGAGGGGTCCGAATTCACCCCTCCACTTT. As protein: CASSTTGRGPNSPLHF.

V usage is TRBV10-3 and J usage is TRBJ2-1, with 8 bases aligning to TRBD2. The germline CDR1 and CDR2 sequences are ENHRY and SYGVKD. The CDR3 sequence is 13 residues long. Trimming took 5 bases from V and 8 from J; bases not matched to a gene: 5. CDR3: CAISSGTSDEQFF. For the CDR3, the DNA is TGTGCCATCAGTTCCGGGACTAGTGATGAGCAGTTCTTC.

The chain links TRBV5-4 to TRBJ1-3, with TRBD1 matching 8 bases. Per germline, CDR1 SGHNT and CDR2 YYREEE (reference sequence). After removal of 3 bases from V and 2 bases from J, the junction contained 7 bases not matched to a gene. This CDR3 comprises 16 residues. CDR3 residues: CASSSGQAGTGNTIYF. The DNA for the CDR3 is TGTGCCAGCAGCTCGGGACAGGCGGGGACTGGAAACACCATATATTTT. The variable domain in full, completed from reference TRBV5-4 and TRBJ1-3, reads ETGVTQSPTHLIKTRGQQVTLRCSSQSGHNTVSWYQQALGQGPQFIFQYYREEENGRGNFPPRFSGLQFPNYSSELNVNALELDDSALYLCASSSGQAGTGNTIYFGEGSWLTVV.

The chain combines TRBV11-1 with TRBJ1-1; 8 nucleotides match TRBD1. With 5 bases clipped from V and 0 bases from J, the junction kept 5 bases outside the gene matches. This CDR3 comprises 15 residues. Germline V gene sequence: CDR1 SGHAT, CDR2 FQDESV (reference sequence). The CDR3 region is CASSPRTGMNTEAFF. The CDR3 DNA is TGTGCCAGCAGCCCGAGGACAGGGATGAACACTGAAGCTTTCTTT. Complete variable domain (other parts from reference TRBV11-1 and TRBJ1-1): EAEVAQSPRYKITEKSQAVAFWCDPISGHATLYWYRQILGQGPELLVQFQDESVVDDSQLPKDRFSAERLKGVDSTLKIQPAELGDSAMYLCASSPRTGMNTEAFFGQGTRLTVV.

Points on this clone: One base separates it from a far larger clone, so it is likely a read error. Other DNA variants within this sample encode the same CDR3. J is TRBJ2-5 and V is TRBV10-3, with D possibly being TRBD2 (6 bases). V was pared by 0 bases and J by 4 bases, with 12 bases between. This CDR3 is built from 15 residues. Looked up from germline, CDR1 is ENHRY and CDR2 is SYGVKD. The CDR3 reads CAISESEGGAETQYF. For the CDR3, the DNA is TGTGCCATCAGTGAGTCTGAAGGAGGGGCAGAGACCCAGTACTTC.

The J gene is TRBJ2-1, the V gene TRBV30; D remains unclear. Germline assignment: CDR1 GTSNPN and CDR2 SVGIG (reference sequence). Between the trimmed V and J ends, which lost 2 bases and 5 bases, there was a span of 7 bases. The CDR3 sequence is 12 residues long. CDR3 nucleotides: TGTGCCTGGAGTCTATTTAACAATGAGCAGTTCTTC. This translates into CAWSLFNNEQFF.

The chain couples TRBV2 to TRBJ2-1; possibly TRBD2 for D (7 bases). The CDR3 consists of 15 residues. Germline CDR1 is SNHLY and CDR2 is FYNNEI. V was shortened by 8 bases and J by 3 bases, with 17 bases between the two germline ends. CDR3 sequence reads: CASRTAGTYYNEQFF. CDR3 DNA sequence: TGTGCCAGCCGTACAGCGGGGACATACTACAATGAGCAGTTCTTC.

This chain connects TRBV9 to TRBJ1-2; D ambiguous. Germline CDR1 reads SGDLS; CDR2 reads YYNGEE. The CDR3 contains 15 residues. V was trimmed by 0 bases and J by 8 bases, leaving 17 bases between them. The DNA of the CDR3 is TGTGCCAGCAGCGTAGATTCGGGGATTTACAACGGCTACACCTTC. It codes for CASSVDSGIYNGYTF.

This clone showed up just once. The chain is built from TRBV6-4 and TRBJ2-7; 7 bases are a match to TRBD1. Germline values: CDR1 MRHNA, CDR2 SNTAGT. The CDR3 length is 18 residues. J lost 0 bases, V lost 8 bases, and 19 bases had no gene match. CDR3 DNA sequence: TGTGCCAGCGCTTATGGGGCCGGGGACAGCTTGAGCTCCTACGAGCAGTACGTC. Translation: CASAYGAGDSLSSYEQYV.

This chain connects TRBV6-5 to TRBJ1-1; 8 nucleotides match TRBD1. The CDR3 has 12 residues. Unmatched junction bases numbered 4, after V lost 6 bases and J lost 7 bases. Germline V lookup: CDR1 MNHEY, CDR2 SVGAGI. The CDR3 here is CASSFDRGEAFF. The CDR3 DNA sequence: TGTGCCAGCAGCTTCGACAGGGGTGAAGCTTTCTTT.

The CDR3 is CASTPNRLLMYEQYV. The DNA for the CDR3 is TGCGCCAGCACCCCGAACAGGCTCCTAATGTACGAGCAGTACGTC. The chain employs TRBV23-1 and TRBJ2-7, with D tentatively TRBD1 (5 bases). TRBV23-1 is labeled an ORF, and its function is uncertain. The V end lost 7 bases, the J end lost 4 bases, and 20 bases lay between the germline ends. The CDR3 extends over 15 amino acids.

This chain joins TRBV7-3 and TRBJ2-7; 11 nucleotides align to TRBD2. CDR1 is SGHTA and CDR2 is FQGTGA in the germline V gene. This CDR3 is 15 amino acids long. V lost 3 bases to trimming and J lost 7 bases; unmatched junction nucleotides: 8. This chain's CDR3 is CASSFLAGGPREQYV. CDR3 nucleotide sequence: TGTGCCAGCAGCTTCTTAGCGGGGGGGCCCAGAGAGCAGTACGTC.

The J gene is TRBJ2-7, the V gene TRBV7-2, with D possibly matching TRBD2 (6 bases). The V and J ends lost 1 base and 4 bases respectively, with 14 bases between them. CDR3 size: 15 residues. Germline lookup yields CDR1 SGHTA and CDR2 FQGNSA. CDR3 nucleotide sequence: TGTGCCAGCAGCTTAGGAGCGGCGGGACCGTACGAGCAGTACGTC. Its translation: CASSLGAAGPYEQYV.